This T cell receptor (beta chain) appears in the sequencing data of a study of blood T cell repertoires in COVID-19 (dated by TCRdb to 2019 to 2021). About the full investigation: Samples covering the acute and convalescent phases of COVID-19 were provided by collaborators in the United States, Italy and Spain. A freely available public database, intended as a resource for researchers studying the immune response to SARS-CoV-2, is where the repertoires were released. HLA class I and class II types, where available, came from metadata supplied by the sample provider rather than from assay-based typing. The dataset comprised deeply sampled blood TCRbeta repertoires from subjects exposed to, actively infected with, or recovered from COVID-19. A de-identified subject ID, COVID-19 status, age in years and sex were almost always included in the sample metadata. The prospective study material was composed of cDNA or gDNA derived from T cells, B-cell-depleted T cells, or PBMCs. The samples were drawn from two sources: the first 160 participants of the ongoing ImmuneRACE study, and approximately 1,300 subjects contributed by 6 global collaborators.

On the study overall, not on this receptor specifically: Clinical and demographic metadata were provided uncurated, with the amount varying by source and participant.

The CDR3 contains 16 residues, cysteine and phenylalanine counted. The DNA shown is the 48-base CDR3, in frame from base 1. The CDR1 and CDR2 encoded by the germline V gene (reference sequence) are LNHNV and YYDKDF. Relative to germline, V is missing 1 base and J is missing 3 bases, with 5 bases of the junction outside any gene match. TCRbeta CDR3 regions were amplified from genomic DNA using the immunoSEQ Assay, a bias-controlled multiplex PCR. The authors processed their data as follows. The number of nucleated cells in each sample was estimated from the amplification of reference gene primers within the assay. To quantify the absolute abundance of each unique TCRbeta CDR3 rearrangement, sequence reads were collapsed and filtered. For each sample, productive Simpson clonality was calculated as the square root of Simpson's diversity index across productive rearrangements. In TCRdb, the immuneACCESS table is reduced to in-frame sequences with V and J assigned. These tables do not hold every clone; where another copy was compared, an unresolved V gene accounts for under half, and the others remain unexplained. V and J calls and clone size are those listed in that table; D and trimming were worked out from the DNA. The sample contains 400,000 to 500,000 clones, just over 85% of them found a single time. In total, the top ten clones hold over 1.1% of the sample.

With respect to this clone: Its binding antigen is unknown. Within one base of it there is no much larger clone, and no base qualities were kept.

Collaborating institutions collected whole blood in K2EDTA tubes following their own protocols. For TCRbeta analysis, collaborators shipped samples in one of three forms: frozen whole blood, isolated PBMCs, or DNA extracted from either of those sample types. This TCR was sampled from a woman aged 30 to 39 with active or convalescent COVID-19. The rearrangement joined TRBV15 to TRBJ1-3, with TRBD1 matching 8 junction bases. The sample taken for sequencing was peripheral blood. In nucleotides, the sequence is TGTGCCACCAGCAGAGCCCCCACAGGGGGTGGAAACACCATATATTTT. This encodes CATSRAPTGGGNTIYF.